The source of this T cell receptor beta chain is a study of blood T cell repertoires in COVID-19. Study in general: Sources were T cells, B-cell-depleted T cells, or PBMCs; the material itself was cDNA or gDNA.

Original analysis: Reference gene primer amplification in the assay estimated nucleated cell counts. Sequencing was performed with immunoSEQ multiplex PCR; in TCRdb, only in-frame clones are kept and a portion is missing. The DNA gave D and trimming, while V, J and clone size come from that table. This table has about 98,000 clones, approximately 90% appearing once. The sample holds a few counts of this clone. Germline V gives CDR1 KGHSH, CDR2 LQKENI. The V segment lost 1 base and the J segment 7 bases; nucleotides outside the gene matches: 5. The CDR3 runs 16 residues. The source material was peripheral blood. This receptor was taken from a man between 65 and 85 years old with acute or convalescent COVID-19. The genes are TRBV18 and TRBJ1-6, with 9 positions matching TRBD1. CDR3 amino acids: CASSPRTGAGNSPLHF. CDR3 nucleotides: TGTGCCAGCTCACCACGGACAGGGGCGGGAAATTCACCCCTCCACTTT.